Presented here are 16 T cell receptor beta chains from one specimen sequenced in a study of blood T cell repertoires in COVID-19. Only in-frame clones appear in the TCRdb table, and some are missing; sequencing was by immunoSEQ multiplex PCR. The sample lists hundreds of thousands of clones, 80% to 90% seen once, with over 0.95% in the top ten. Input material: PBMCs or T cells enriched from blood (not recorded which). These TCRs come from a man younger than 30 who had recovered from COVID-19.

CDR3 nucleotides: TGTGCTAGTGGTACCCGGGATCGAGATACGCAGTATTTT. Its protein product is CASGTRDRDTQYF. V gene TRBV12-5 combines with J gene TRBJ2-3; perhaps TRBD2 as D (5 bases). Germline lookup yields CDR1 LGHNT and CDR2 FRNRAP. Trimming removed 5 bases at V and 5 bases at J, with 11 bases between. There are 13 residues in the CDR3.

The genes are TRBV2 and TRBJ2-7, with TRBD2 matching over 10 bases. The CDR3 extends over 17 amino acids. Trimming cost V 7 bases and J 1 base; bases outside gene matches: 13. CDR1 and CDR2 from the germline V gene are SNHLY and FYNNEI. CDR3 in amino acids: CASTRRGLAGASYEQYF. Written as DNA, the CDR3 is TGTGCCAGCACCCGAAGGGGGCTAGCGGGGGCATCCTACGAGCAGTACTTC.

The chain is built from TRBV7-2 and TRBJ2-5; D remains unclear. V was trimmed by 1 base and J by 4 bases, leaving 13 bases between them. CDR3 size: 15 residues. Germline CDR1 reads SGHTA; CDR2 reads FQGNSA. CDR3 sequence: CASSLGYNRVETQYF. The CDR3 nucleotides are TGTGCCAGCAGCTTAGGTTACAACAGAGTAGAGACCCAGTACTTC. Based on the CDR3 plus reference TRBV7-2 and TRBJ2-5, the full variable domain is GAGVSQSPSNKVTEKGKDVELRCDPISGHTALYWYRQSLGQGLEFLIYFQGNSAPDKSGLPSDRFSAERTGGSVSTLTIQRTQQEDSAVYLCASSLGYNRVETQYFGPGTRLLVL.

The chain carries TRBV21-1 and TRBJ1-2; the D call TRBD1 from the table was never checked on the DNA. TRBV21-1 constitutes a pseudogene. CDR3 length: 16 amino acids. CDR3 nucleotides: TGTGCCAGCAGCAAAGAACCCAAACAGGCGAACTATGGCTACACCTTC. Protein sequence: CASSKEPKQANYGYTF.

The V call is TRBV3-1 (or the pseudogene TRBV3-2), the J call TRBJ2-1; TRBD1 matches 7 bases. This CDR3 has 15 residues. J gave up 6 bases and V 2 bases, and 7 bases lay outside the gene matches. The germline CDR1 and CDR2 sequences are LGHDT and YNNKEL (reference sequence). The CDR3 DNA reads TGTGCCAGCAGCCAAAGGACAGGCCTCTCCAATGAGCAGTTCTTC. It specifies CASSQRTGLSNEQFF.

The gene calls are TRBV28 and TRBJ2-7, with 7 positions matching TRBD2. The CDR3 has 13 residues. V shed 7 bases, J shed 3 bases, and the junction held 6 bases outside the gene matches. CDR1 and CDR2 (germline): MDHEN, SYDVKM. For the CDR3, the DNA is TGTGCCAGCACCACACTAGCGCGCTACGAGCAGTACTTC. Its translation is CASTTLARYEQYF.

This clone was seen just once. The chain links TRBV7-6 to TRBJ2-7; maybe TRBD2 (6 bases). Germline V CDR1 and CDR2: SGHVS, FNYEAQ. V was clipped by 1 base and J by 7 bases, with 11 bases between them. This CDR3 is built from 13 residues. CDR3 residues: CASSLGRGREQYF. For the CDR3, the DNA is TGTGCCAGCAGCTTAGGGAGGGGAAGGGAGCAGTACTTC.

V gene TRBV7-2 combines with J gene TRBJ2-1; the D gene is possibly TRBD2 (6 bases). The length of the CDR3 is 13 residues. V lost 3 bases and J 6 bases, leaving 9 bases between the germline ends. Germline V CDR1 and CDR2: SGHTA, FQGNSA. The DNA of the CDR3 is TGTGCCAGCAGCTTTACCGGGGGCAATGAGCAGTTCTTC. Protein sequence: CASSFTGGNEQFF.

The genes are TRBV5-5 and TRBJ2-2, with TRBD2 matching over 12 bases. Trimming cost V 3 bases and J 5 bases; bases outside gene matches: 8. The CDR3 runs to 17 residues. In germline, CDR1 is SGHKS, CDR2 YYEKEE (reference sequence). The DNA of the CDR3 is TGTGCCAGCAGCTCCCTCGTTGGGACTAGCGGGACCGGGGAGCTGTTTTTT. Amino acids: CASSSLVGTSGTGELFF.

The chain is built from TRBV6-2 or TRBV6-3 and TRBJ1-2, with 9 bases identical to TRBD1. The germline V gene encodes CDR1 MNHEY and CDR2 SVGEGT. CDR3 length: 17 amino acids. V lost 4 bases and J lost 6; bases outside the gene matches: 15. In nucleotides, the CDR3 is TGTGCCAGCAGTTCCGCCGGGACAGGGTCCCTTAAGGATGGCTACACCTTC. Amino acid sequence: CASSSAGTGSLKDGYTF.

The chain couples TRBV6-1 to TRBJ2-7, with a weak D call TRBD1 (6 bases). The length of the CDR3 is 11 residues. Germline CDR1 MNHNS, CDR2 SASEGT. The V end was cut by 3 bases, the J end by 9 bases, with 9 bases between. This CDR3 reads CASSDLDRQYF. The CDR3 DNA reads as TGTGCCAGCAGTGACCTGGACAGGCAGTACTTC.

V and J are TRBV5-1 and TRBJ2-7; 7 positions agree with TRBD1. The length of the CDR3 is 14 residues. The junction had 9 bases not matched to a gene; V was cut back by 4 bases and J by 5 bases. CDR1 and CDR2 from the germline V gene are SGHRS and YFSETQ. This CDR3 is CASSLEGQRDEQYF. DNA for the CDR3: TGCGCCAGCAGCCTAGAGGGACAGCGAGACGAGCAGTACTTC. The variable domain in full, completed from reference TRBV5-1 and TRBJ2-7, reads KAGVTQTPRYLIKTRGQQVTLSCSPISGHRSVSWYQQTPGQGLQFLFEYFSETQRNKGNFPGRFSGRQFSNSRSEMNVSTLELGDSALYLCASSLEGQRDEQYFGPGTRLTVT.

This chain joins TRBV19 and TRBJ1-5; TRBD1 matches at 10 bases. Germline lookup yields CDR1 LNHDA and CDR2 SQIVND (reference sequence). The CDR3 contains 15 residues. V trimming: 4 bases; J trimming: 10 bases; junction bases outside the gene matches: 10. The CDR3, as DNA: TGTGCCAGTAGTAGGGACAGGGGTCATAATTATCCCCAGCATTTT. This sequence encodes CASSRDRGHNYPQHF.

This clone was counted only a few times. The gene calls are TRBV19 and TRBJ1-4; D call uncertain. With 3 bases removed from V and 0 bases from J, the gap between germline ends came to 8 bases. From germline, CDR1 is LNHDA and CDR2 SQIVND (reference sequence). This CDR3 has 15 residues. The CDR3: CASSMAGTTNEKLFF. CDR3 bases: TGTGCCAGTAGTATGGCCGGGACAACTAATGAAAAACTGTTTTTT.

The chain joins TRBV19 to TRBJ1-1; 10 nucleotides align to TRBD1. V shed 5 bases and J 5 bases; nucleotides not matched to a gene: 8. This CDR3 has 15 amino acids. Germline assignment: CDR1 LNHDA and CDR2 SQIVND (reference sequence). In nucleotides, the CDR3 is TGTGCCAGTAGTGAACAGACAGGGGGCAGAACTGAAGCTTTCTTT. As protein: CASSEQTGGRTEAFF.

A single count supports this clone. The V and J genes are TRBV5-4 and TRBJ1-6; possible D gene TRBD1, 5 bases. V was trimmed by 0 bases and J by 6 bases, leaving 7 bases between them. There are 14 residues in the CDR3. CDR1 and CDR2 from the germline V gene are SGHNT and YYREEE (reference sequence). The CDR3 here is CASSLEGFNSPLHF. In DNA, the CDR3 is TGTGCCAGCAGCTTGGAGGGGTTTAATTCACCCCTCCACTTT.